The rows below give T cell receptor beta chains drawn from one sample of a study of blood T cell repertoires in COVID-19. TCRdb keeps only in-frame clones here, not all; method: immunoSEQ multiplex PCR. The sample lists 150,000 to 200,000 clones, about 86% occurring once. The sequenced material came from peripheral blood. These receptors were taken from a man aged 55 to 69 with acute or convalescent COVID-19. Each CDR3 is given with its conserved first and last residue. Fields, in order: J gene, V gene, D gene, clone size, CDR3 protein, CDR3 DNA. D genes are given only for firm matches. Size tells how often a clone was seen (once, few, many) or the class of an expanded clone, and some rows leave it out.

TRBJ1-5	TRBV19	NA	NA	CASSTALWGGSNQPQHF	TGTGCCAGTAGTACCGCCCTTTGGGGGGGTAGCAATCAGCCCCAGCATTTT
TRBJ2-2	TRBV5-1	TRBD1	NA	CATSGQGPPGELFF	TGCGCCACCTCCGGACAGGGCCCCCCCGGGGAGCTGTTTTTT
TRBJ2-1	TRBV7-9	TRBD2	many	CASSPRLAVSYNEQFF	TGTGCCAGCAGCCCCAGACTAGCGGTCTCGTACAATGAGCAGTTCTTC
TRBJ1-5	TRBV6-1	NA	NA	CASRLRGGQPQHF	TGTGCCAGCAGACTCCGGGGGGGGCAGCCCCAGCATTTT
TRBJ2-7	TRBV9	TRBD1	NA	CASSVGAGGSYEQYF	TGTGCCAGCAGCGTAGGGGCAGGGGGCTCTTACGAGCAGTACTTC
TRBJ1-2	TRBV7-9	NA	NA	CASSLEGGNYGYTF	TGTGCCAGCAGCTTAGAAGGCGGTAACTATGGCTACACCTTC
TRBJ1-2	TRBV3-1/TRBV3-2	NA	NA	CASSQVGRANYGYTF	TGTGCCAGCAGCCAAGTGGGGAGAGCTAACTATGGCTACACCTTC
TRBJ2-2	TRBV18	NA	NA	CASSQIVLDTGELFF	TGTGCCAGCTCACAAATTGTTCTAGACACCGGGGAGCTGTTTTTT
TRBJ2-7	TRBV10-3	TRBD2	NA	CAISDRTSFEQYF	TGTGCCATCAGTGACCGGACTAGTTTCGAGCAGTACTTC
TRBJ1-6	TRBV28	NA	NA	CASSLRTYNSPLHF	TGTGCCAGCAGTTTACGGACATATAATTCACCCCTCCACTTT
TRBJ2-6	TRBV7-3	TRBD1	once	CASSPYIDRDGANVLTF	TGTGCCAGCAGCCCCTATATAGACAGGGATGGGGCCAACGTCCTGACTTTC
TRBJ2-7	TRBV19	TRBD2	NA	CASTRTSGLAYEQYF	TGTGCCAGTACCAGGACTAGCGGATTAGCCTACGAGCAGTACTTC
TRBJ1-4	TRBV2	NA	NA	CASSETVKLFF	TGTGCCAGCAGTGAAACAGTAAAACTGTTTTTT
TRBJ1-1	TRBV27	NA	NA	CASSTSGSHTEAFF	TGTGCCAGCAGTACCTCAGGGTCCCACACTGAAGCTTTCTTT
TRBJ1-1	TRBV25-1	NA	once	CASIQNTEAFF	TGTGCCAGCATACAGAACACTGAAGCTTTCTTT
TRBJ2-5	TRBV9	TRBD2	NA	CASSVSIAGVSETQYF	TGTGCCAGCAGCGTATCAATAGCGGGAGTCTCGGAGACCCAGTACTTC
TRBJ2-5	TRBV28	NA	NA	CASSFTTGTETQYF	TGTGCCAGCAGTTTTACAACGGGTACAGAGACCCAGTACTTC
TRBJ1-5	TRBV5-8	TRBD1	NA	CASSTRQGGDQPQHF	TGTGCCAGCAGCACACGACAGGGGGGCGATCAGCCCCAGCATTTT
TRBJ1-4	TRBV4-2	NA	NA	CASSYAADPNEKLFF	TGTGCCAGCAGCTACGCGGCTGACCCTAATGAAAAACTGTTTTTT
TRBJ1-1	TRBV29-1	NA	NA	CSVDGQGQAEAFF	TGCAGCGTTGACGGCCAGGGTCAAGCTGAAGCTTTCTTT
TRBJ1-1	TRBV5-8	NA	NA	CASSSGQGSLMNTEAFF	TGTGCCAGCAGCTCCGGGCAGGGGAGCCTCATGAACACTGAAGCTTTCTTT
TRBJ2-7	TRBV7-8	NA	few	CASSRTPPHEQYF	TGTGCCAGCAGCCGGACTCCGCCGCACGAGCAGTACTTC
TRBJ1-4	TRBV28	TRBD1	NA	CASSPGQVPNEKLFF	TGTGCCAGCAGTCCTGGACAGGTGCCTAATGAAAAACTGTTTTTT
TRBJ1-2	TRBV5-4	NA	NA	CASSIGREGAYGYTF	TGTGCCAGCAGCATCGGGCGCGAAGGGGCGTATGGCTACACCTTC
TRBJ2-7	TRBV5-1	NA	NA	CASSPFGSAVPYEQYF	TGCGCCAGCAGCCCCTTCGGGTCGGCGGTCCCCTACGAGCAGTACTTC
TRBJ2-5	TRBV30	TRBD2	NA	CAWTHGGGETQYF	TGTGCCTGGACCCACGGGGGAGGGGAGACCCAGTACTTC
TRBJ1-2	TRBV25-1	TRBD1	NA	CASSESSQGAQGYTF	TGTGCCAGCAGTGAATCTTCACAGGGGGCGCAGGGCTACACCTTC
TRBJ1-5	TRBV3-1/TRBV3-2	TRBD1	NA	CASSQAGQGGGQPQHF	TGTGCCAGCAGCCAAGCGGGACAGGGAGGGGGTCAGCCCCAGCATTTT
TRBJ2-5	TRBV5-1	TRBD2	NA	CASSQGTSGRSYQETQYF	TGCGCCAGCAGCCAAGGGACTAGCGGGAGAAGCTATCAAGAGACCCAGTACTTC
TRBJ1-1	TRBV3-1/TRBV3-2	NA	NA	CASSPSGGTEAFF	TGTGCCAGCAGTCCTAGCGGGGGAACTGAAGCTTTCTTT
TRBJ1-2	TRBV19	TRBD1	NA	CASSLTGGGYTF	TGTGCCAGTAGTTTAACAGGGGGCGGCTACACCTTC
TRBJ2-5	TRBV7-8	TRBD1	NA	CASSLRFRPGQGKETQYF	TGTGCCAGCAGCTTACGCTTTCGGCCGGGACAGGGGAAAGAGACCCAGTACTTC